This entry lists 16 T cell receptor beta chains sequenced from one sample in a study of T-cell memory formation after mild COVID-19. TCRdb ran MiXCR on the 5' RACE reads and lists one entry per CDR3 protein. The profile shows about 560,000 distinct CDR3 sequences, about a fifth of them singletons. The sample was PBMCs or a T cell subset sorted from them (not recorded which). The source of these receptors is an adult woman who had mild COVID-19 (a few samples of this study predate the infection). Cell type and time point are not known.

In this sample, this clonotype turned up a few times. V gene TRBV6-5 combines with J gene TRBJ2-1, with 7 bases identical to TRBD1. The CDR3 has 16 amino acids. J was trimmed by 2 bases and V by 5 bases; bases with no gene match: 9. The germline V gene has CDR1 MNHEY and CDR2 SVGAGI. The CDR3 DNA reads as TGTGCCAGCAGTGGCCGGGCAGGGGGAACCTACAATGAGCAGTTCTTC. Translation: CASSGRAGGTYNEQFF.

CDR3 region: CASIWDRGDSPLHF. DNA for the CDR3: TGTGCCAGCATTTGGGACAGGGGGGATTCACCCCTCCACTTT. This sequence joins TRBV6-1 and TRBJ1-6; 11 nucleotides line up with TRBD1. V gave up 7 bases and J gave up 8 bases; unmatched junction bases: 4. CDR1 and CDR2 from the germline V gene are MNHNS and SASEGT. This CDR3 has 14 residues.

The chain's CDR3 is CASSLVGQLSPEAFF. DNA of the CDR3: TGCGCCAGCAGCTTGGTGGGACAGCTGAGCCCTGAAGCTTTCTTT. The chain recombines TRBV5-1 with TRBJ1-1, with 7 bases aligning to TRBD1. Germline CDR1 SGHRS, CDR2 YFSETQ. The V gene end was trimmed by 0 bases and the J gene end by 6 bases; junction bases not matched to a gene: 8. The length of the CDR3 is 15 residues. Full variable domain (remainder filled in from reference TRBV5-1 and TRBJ1-1): KAGVTQTPRYLIKTRGQQVTLSCSPISGHRSVSWYQQTPGQGLQFLFEYFSETQRNKGNFPGRFSGRQFSNSRSEMNVSTLELGDSALYLCASSLVGQLSPEAFFGQGTRLTVV.

This clonotype has at least ten counts. The rearrangement joins TRBV18 to TRBJ2-5; 8 bases are a match to TRBD2. Germline V CDR1 and CDR2: KGHSH, LQKENI. There are 15 residues in the CDR3. J lost 5 bases, V lost 2 bases, and 7 bases had no gene match. Written as DNA, the CDR3 is TGTGCCAGCTCACCAAGTCGAGTAGCGGGGGAGACCCAGTACTTC. Its protein product is CASSPSRVAGETQYF.

This chain uses TRBV27 with TRBJ2-2; 7 bases match TRBD2. Germline V lookup: CDR1 MNHEY, CDR2 SMNVEV (reference sequence). This CDR3 has 17 residues. Losses at the gene ends were 0 bases for V and 0 bases for J; bases not matched to a gene: 4. The CDR3 loop is CASSLSGGITNTGELFF. CDR3 in DNA: TGTGCCAGCAGTTTATCGGGGGGGATCACGAACACCGGGGAGCTGTTTTTT.

This chain uses TRBV7-9 with TRBJ2-7, with D tentatively TRBD2 (6 bases). The V gene lost 1 base and the J gene lost 5 bases, with 12 bases spanning the gap. Germline CDR1 is SEHNR and CDR2 is FQNEAQ (reference sequence). This CDR3 spans 14 amino acids. The CDR3 loop reads CASSLGGGGNEQYF. The DNA of the CDR3 is TGTGCCAGCAGCTTAGGCGGTGGAGGGAACGAGCAGTACTTC.

In its sample, this clonotype was seen many times. The rearrangement joins TRBV24-1 to TRBJ2-2; D may match TRBD1 or TRBD2 (5 bases each). V was trimmed by 5 bases and J by 3 bases, leaving 9 bases between them. The CDR3 contains 14 residues. Germline V gene sequence: CDR1 KGHDR, CDR2 SFDVKD. The CDR3 loop is CATSGQRDTGELFF. The CDR3 DNA reads TGTGCCACCAGTGGACAGAGGGACACCGGGGAGCTGTTTTTT.

CDR3 nucleotide sequence: TGTGCCATTGGGACCCCTACCGCGCAGTATTTT. Amino acids: CAIGTPTAQYF. The chain has TRBV19 and TRBJ2-3; either TRBD1 or TRBD2 may fit D (5 bases each). Trimming left V 10 bases short and J 10 bases short, with 15 bases between. The CDR3 totals 11 residues. CDR1 is LNHDA, CDR2 SQIVND, per germline (reference sequence). Full variable domain (missing parts from reference TRBV19 and TRBJ2-3): DGGITQSPKYLFRKEGQNVTLSCEQNLNHDAMYWYRQDPGQGLRLIYYSQIVNDFQKGDIAEGYSVSREKKESFPLTVTSAQKNPTAFYLCAIGTPTAQYFGPGTRLTVL.

This clonotype showed up just a few times. V usage is TRBV20-1 and J usage is TRBJ2-1; D is perhaps TRBD1 or TRBD2 (5 bases each). CDR3 length: 15 amino acids. The V gene lost 5 bases and the J gene lost 5 bases, with 19 bases spanning the gap. CDR1 is DFQATT and CDR2 is SNEGSKA in the germline V gene (reference sequence). CDR3 bases: TGCAGTGCTCGGGACCGGGGCCCCGGCCACAATGAGCAGTTCTTC. Translation: CSARDRGPGHNEQFF.

J is TRBJ2-7 and V is TRBV27; D ambiguous. This CDR3 is built from 15 residues. The ends were cut back, 8 bases at V and 0 bases at J, with 17 bases in the middle. CDR1 MNHEY and CDR2 SMNVEV come from the germline V gene (reference sequence). CDR3 in DNA: TGTGCCAGCCGTTCACCAGCCTCAAGCTCCTACGAGCAGTACTTC. It is translated as CASRSPASSSYEQYF.

This clonotype showed up just a few times. The genes are TRBV27 and TRBJ2-1; D may be TRBD1 or TRBD2 (5 bases each). The CDR3 is 15 amino acids. The germline V gene has CDR1 MNHEY and CDR2 SMNVEV (reference sequence). Trimming pared 4 bases from V and 6 bases from J, leaving 16 bases between. CDR3 in DNA: TGTGCCAGCAGTTCCTATACAGGACTCCTCAATGAGCAGTTCTTC. Protein product: CASSSYTGLLNEQFF.

A few counts support this clonotype. J is TRBJ1-5 and V is TRBV7-4, with D possibly being TRBD1 (6 bases). Germline CDR1 and CDR2: SGHVT and SQSDAQ. The CDR3 consists of 15 residues. Deletions cut 1 base from V and 5 bases from J, with 12 bases between. In nucleotides, the CDR3 is TGTGCCAGCAGCTTAGGGGGGCGGTTTTATCAGCCCCAGCATTTT. Encoded protein: CASSLGGRFYQPQHF.

The chain links TRBV5-1 to TRBJ2-5; D might be TRBD1 (5 bases). From germline, CDR1 is SGHRS and CDR2 YFSETQ. V was cut by 1 base and J by 1 base, with 11 bases left in between. The CDR3 spans 15 residues. In DNA form, the CDR3 reads TGCGCCAGCAGCTTGCAGGGTAGGGTCCAAGAGACCCAGTACTTC. Amino acid sequence: CASSLQGRVQETQYF.

This chain uses TRBV6-5 with TRBJ1-2, with D maybe TRBD1 (5 bases). The ends were cut back, 6 bases at V and 3 bases at J, with 11 bases in the middle. The CDR3 is made up of 13 amino acids. The germline V gene encodes CDR1 MNHEY and CDR2 SVGAGI. The CDR3, as DNA: TGTGCCAGCAGCTATACAGGTTACTATGGCTACACCTTC. Translated, it gives CASSYTGYYGYTF.

This clonotype has a count of ten or more. The chain recombines TRBV24-1 with TRBJ2-5, with 11 bases lining up with TRBD2. The J segment lost 1 base and the V segment lost 6 bases, leaving 6 bases of the junction unmatched. CDR3 size: 16 residues. Germline V lookup: CDR1 KGHDR, CDR2 SFDVKD. The chain's CDR3 is CATSLGLAAAQETQYF. In nucleotides, the CDR3 is TGTGCCACCAGTTTGGGACTAGCGGCCGCCCAAGAGACCCAGTACTTC.

This clonotype appeared a few times. The chain uses TRBV11-3 and TRBJ2-3; TRBD1 matches at 8 bases. Losses at the gene ends were 4 bases for V and 4 bases for J; bases not matched to a gene: 10. The CDR3 totals 16 residues. CDR1 SGHNT and CDR2 YENEEA come from the germline V gene. As DNA, the CDR3 is TGTGCCAGCAGCTCGCGCAGGGGGCATGGTGCAGATACGCAGTATTTT. Amino acids: CASSSRRGHGADTQYF.